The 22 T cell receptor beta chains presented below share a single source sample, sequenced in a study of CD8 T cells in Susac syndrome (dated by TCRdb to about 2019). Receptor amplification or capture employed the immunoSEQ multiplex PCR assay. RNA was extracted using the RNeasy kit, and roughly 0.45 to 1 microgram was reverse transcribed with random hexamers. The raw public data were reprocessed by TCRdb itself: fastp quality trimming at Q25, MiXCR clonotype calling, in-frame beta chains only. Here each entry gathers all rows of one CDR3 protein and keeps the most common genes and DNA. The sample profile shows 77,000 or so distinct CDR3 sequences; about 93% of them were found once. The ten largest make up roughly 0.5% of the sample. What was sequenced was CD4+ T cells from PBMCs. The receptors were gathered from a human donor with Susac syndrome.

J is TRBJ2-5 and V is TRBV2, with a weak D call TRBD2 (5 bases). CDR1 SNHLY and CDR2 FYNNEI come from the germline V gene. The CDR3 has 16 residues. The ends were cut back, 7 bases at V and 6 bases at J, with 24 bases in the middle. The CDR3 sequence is CASMDRADLSAKTQYF. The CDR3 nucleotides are TGTGCCAGCATGGATCGAGCGGACCTGTCTGCCAAGACCCAGTACTTC. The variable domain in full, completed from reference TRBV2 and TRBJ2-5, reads EPEVTQTPSHQVTQMGQEVILRCVPISNHLYFYWYRQILGQKVEFLVSFYNNEISEKSEIFDDQFSVERPDGSNFTLKIRSTKLEDSAMYFCASMDRADLSAKTQYFGPGTRLLVL.

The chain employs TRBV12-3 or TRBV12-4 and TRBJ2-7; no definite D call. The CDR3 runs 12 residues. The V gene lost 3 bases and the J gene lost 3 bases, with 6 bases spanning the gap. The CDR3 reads CASSFGNYEQYF. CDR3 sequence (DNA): TGTGCCAGCAGTTTTGGGAACTACGAGCAGTACTTC.

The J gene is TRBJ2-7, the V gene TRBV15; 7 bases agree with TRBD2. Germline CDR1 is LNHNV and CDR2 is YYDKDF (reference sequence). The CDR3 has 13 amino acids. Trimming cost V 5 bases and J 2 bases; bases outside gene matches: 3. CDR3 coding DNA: TGTGCCACCAGCGCGGGAGTAACCTACGAGCAGTACTTC. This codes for CATSAGVTYEQYF.

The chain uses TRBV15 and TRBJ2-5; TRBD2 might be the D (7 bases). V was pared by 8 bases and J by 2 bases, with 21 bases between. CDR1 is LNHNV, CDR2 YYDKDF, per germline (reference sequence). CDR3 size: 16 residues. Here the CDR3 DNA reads TGTGCCACCGGACTCTCGGGGGGCGGCAAACAAGAGACCCAGTACTTC. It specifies CATGLSGGGKQETQYF.

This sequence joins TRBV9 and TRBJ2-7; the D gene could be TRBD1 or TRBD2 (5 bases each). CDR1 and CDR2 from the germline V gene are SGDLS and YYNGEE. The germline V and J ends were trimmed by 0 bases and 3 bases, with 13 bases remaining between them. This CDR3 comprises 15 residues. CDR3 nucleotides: TGTGCCAGCAGCGTAGAGGTAGGGACCGGCTACGAGCAGTACTTC. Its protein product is CASSVEVGTGYEQYF.

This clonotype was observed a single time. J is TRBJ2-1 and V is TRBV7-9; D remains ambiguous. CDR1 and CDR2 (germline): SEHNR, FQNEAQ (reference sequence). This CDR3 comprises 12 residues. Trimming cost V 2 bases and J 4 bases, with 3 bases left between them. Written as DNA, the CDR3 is TGTGCCAGCAGCTTAAATTACAATGAGCAGTTCTTC. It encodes CASSLNYNEQFF.

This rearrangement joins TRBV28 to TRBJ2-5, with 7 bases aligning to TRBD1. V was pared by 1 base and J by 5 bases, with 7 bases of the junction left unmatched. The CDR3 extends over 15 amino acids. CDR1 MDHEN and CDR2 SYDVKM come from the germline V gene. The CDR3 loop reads CASSLLWDSRETQYF. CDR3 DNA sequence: TGTGCCAGCAGTTTATTGTGGGACAGCCGGGAGACCCAGTACTTC.

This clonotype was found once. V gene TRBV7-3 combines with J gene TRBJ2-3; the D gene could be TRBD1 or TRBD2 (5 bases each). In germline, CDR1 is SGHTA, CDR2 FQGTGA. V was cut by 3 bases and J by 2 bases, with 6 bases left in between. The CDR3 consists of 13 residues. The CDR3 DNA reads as TGTGCCAGCAGCTTGGGGGTCACAGATACGCAGTATTTT. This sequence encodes CASSLGVTDTQYF.

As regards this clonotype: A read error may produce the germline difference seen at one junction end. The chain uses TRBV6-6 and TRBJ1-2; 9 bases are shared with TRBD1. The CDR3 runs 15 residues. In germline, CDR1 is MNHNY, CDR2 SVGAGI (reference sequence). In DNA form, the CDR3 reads TGTGTCAGCAGTTGGCCCTCCGGGACAGGGTATGGCTACACCTTC. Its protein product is CVSSWPSGTGYGYTF.

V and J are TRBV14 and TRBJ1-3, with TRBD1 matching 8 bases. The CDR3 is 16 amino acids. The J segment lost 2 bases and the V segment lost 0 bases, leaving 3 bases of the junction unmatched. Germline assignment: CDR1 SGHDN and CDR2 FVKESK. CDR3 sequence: CASSQEARGPGNTIYF. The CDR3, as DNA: TGTGCCAGCAGCCAAGAGGCCAGGGGGCCTGGAAACACCATATATTTT.

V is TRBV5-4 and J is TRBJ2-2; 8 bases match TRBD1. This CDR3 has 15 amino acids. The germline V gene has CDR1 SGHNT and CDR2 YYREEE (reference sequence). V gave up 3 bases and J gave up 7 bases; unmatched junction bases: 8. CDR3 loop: CASSSGQGRLGELFF. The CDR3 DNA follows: TGTGCCAGCAGCTCTGGACAGGGAAGACTCGGGGAGCTGTTTTTT. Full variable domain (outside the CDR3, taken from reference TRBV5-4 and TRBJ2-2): ETGVTQSPTHLIKTRGQQVTLRCSSQSGHNTVSWYQQALGQGPQFIFQYYREEENGRGNFPPRFSGLQFPNYSSELNVNALELDDSALYLCASSSGQGRLGELFFGEGSRLTVL.

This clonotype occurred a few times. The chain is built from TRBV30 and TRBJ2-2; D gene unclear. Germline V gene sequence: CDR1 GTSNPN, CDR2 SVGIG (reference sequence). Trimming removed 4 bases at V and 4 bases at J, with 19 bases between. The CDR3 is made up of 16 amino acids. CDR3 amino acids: CAWKASGLRGTGELFF. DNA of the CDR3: TGTGCCTGGAAGGCGAGTGGGCTGCGAGGCACCGGGGAGCTGTTTTTT.

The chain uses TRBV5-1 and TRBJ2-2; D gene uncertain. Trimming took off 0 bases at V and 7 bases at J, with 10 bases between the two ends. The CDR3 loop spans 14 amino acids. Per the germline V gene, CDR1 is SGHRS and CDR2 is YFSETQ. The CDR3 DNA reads TGCGCCAGCAGCTTGGACACAGCTGGCGGGGAGCTGTTTTTT. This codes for CASSLDTAGGELFF. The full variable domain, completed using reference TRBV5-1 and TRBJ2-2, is KAGVTQTPRYLIKTRGQQVTLSCSPISGHRSVSWYQQTPGQGLQFLFEYFSETQRNKGNFPGRFSGRQFSNSRSEMNVSTLELGDSALYLCASSLDTAGGELFFGEGSRLTVL.

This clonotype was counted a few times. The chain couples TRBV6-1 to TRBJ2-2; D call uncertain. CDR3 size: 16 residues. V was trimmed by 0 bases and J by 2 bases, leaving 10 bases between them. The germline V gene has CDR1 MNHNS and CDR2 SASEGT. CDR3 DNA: TGTGCCAGCAGTGAAGCGAGCTGGACCAACACCGGGGAGCTGTTTTTT. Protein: CASSEASWTNTGELFF.

This chain's CDR3 is CASSAGTSGRETQYF. The CDR3 coding sequence is TGTGCCAGCAGTGCCGGGACTAGCGGGCGAGAGACCCAGTACTTC. This chain uses TRBV5-6 with TRBJ2-5, with 12 bases that match TRBD2. CDR3 length: 15 residues. The V segment lost 5 bases and the J segment 4 bases; nucleotides outside the gene matches: 6. The germline CDR1 and CDR2 sequences are SGHDT and YYEEEE.

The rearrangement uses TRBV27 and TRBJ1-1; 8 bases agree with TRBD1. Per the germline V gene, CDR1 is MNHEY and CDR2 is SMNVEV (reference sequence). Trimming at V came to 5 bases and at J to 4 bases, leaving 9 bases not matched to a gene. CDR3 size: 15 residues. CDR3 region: CASSGRTGRSTEAFF. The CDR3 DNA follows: TGTGCCAGCAGTGGAAGGACAGGGCGAAGCACTGAAGCTTTCTTT.

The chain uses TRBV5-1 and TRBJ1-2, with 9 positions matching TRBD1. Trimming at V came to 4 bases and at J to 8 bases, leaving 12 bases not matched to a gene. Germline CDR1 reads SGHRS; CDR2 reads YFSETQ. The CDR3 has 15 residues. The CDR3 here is CASSPGRDRVWGYTF. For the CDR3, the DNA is TGCGCCAGCAGCCCCGGCCGGGACAGGGTTTGGGGCTACACCTTC.

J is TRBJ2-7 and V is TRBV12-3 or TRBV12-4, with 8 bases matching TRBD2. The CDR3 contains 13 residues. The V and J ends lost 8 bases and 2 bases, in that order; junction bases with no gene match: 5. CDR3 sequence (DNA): TGTGCCAGCCAAACTAGCGGAGCCTACGAGCAGTACTTC. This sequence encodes CASQTSGAYEQYF.

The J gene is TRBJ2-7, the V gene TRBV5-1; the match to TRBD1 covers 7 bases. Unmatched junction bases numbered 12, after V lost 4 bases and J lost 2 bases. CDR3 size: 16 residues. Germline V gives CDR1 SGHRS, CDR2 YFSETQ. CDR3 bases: TGCGCCAGCAGCCTGAACCCGACAGGGACCGCCTACGAGCAGTACTTC. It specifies CASSLNPTGTAYEQYF.

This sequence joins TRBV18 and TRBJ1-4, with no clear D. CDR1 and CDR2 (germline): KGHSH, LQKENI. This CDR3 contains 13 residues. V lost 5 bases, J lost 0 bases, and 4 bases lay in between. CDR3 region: CASSFATNEKLFF. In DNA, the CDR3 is TGTGCCAGCTCATTCGCAACTAATGAAAAACTGTTTTTT.

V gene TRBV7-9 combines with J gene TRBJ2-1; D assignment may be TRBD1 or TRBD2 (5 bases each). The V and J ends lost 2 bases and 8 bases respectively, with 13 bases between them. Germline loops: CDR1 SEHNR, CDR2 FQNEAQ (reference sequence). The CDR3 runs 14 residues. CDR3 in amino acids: CASSLKGPLDEQFF. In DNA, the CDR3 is TGTGCCAGCAGCTTAAAGGGACCTCTCGATGAGCAGTTCTTC.

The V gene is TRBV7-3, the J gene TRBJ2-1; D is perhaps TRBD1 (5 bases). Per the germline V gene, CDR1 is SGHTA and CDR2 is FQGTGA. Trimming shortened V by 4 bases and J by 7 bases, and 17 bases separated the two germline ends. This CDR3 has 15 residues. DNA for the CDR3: TGTGCCAGCAGCTCTACAGGCTCCCCTGGGAATGAGCAGTTCTTC. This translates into CASSSTGSPGNEQFF.